Each of the 14 T cell receptor beta chains below was sequenced from the same sample in a study of blood T cell repertoires in COVID-19. Clones were sequenced by immunoSEQ multiplex PCR, and TCRdb holds only the in-frame ones, with some missing. The sample carries 130,000 to 150,000 clones, more than 75% recorded once. The material sequenced was peripheral blood. The receptors derive from a woman aged 40 to 49 with acute or convalescent COVID-19.

On this clone itself: The sample holds other DNA sequences that translate to the same CDR3. The V gene is TRBV7-8, the J gene TRBJ1-1, with D maybe TRBD1 (5 bases). The V gene's germline CDR1 is SGHVS and CDR2 FQNEAQ. Trimming took off 1 base at V and 5 bases at J, with 8 bases between the two ends. CDR3 length equals 13 residues. The CDR3 bases are TGTGCCAGCAGCTTAGGGGGGGGGACTGAAGCTTTCTTT. Translation gives CASSLGGGTEAFF.

The V call is TRBV12-2, the J call TRBJ1-1. TRBV12-2 is a listed pseudogene. CDR3 length equals 14 residues. CDR3 residues: CASRPGRDRTEAFF. CDR3 DNA sequence: TGTGCAAGTCGCCCCGGGAGGGATCGCACTGAAGCTTTCTTT.

V and J are TRBV4-3 and TRBJ2-7, with 7 bases identical to TRBD1. Germline CDR1 and CDR2: LGHNA and YSLEER. V trimming: 0 bases; J trimming: 0 bases; junction bases outside the gene matches: 14. The CDR3 extends over 19 amino acids. Here the CDR3 DNA reads TGCGCCAGCAGCCAAGATTTCATAAGGGGGCAGGCTGCCTCCTACGAGCAGTACTTC. Translation: CASSQDFIRGQAASYEQYF.

This chain's CDR3 is CSASGLAATYEQYF. CDR3 DNA: TGCAGTGCTAGTGGGCTAGCGGCGACCTACGAGCAGTACTTC. The chain carries TRBV20-1 and TRBJ2-7; 7 bases map to TRBD2. The CDR3 length is 14 residues. CDR1 is DFQATT, CDR2 SNEGSKA, per germline (reference sequence). V was pared by 3 bases and J by 2 bases, with 7 bases of the junction left unmatched.

In regard to this clone: A junction boundary mismatches the germline segment, possibly from a read error. The V call is TRBV7-8, the J call TRBJ2-7, with a possible D match to TRBD2 (6 bases). There are 13 residues in the CDR3. Germline CDR1 and CDR2: SGHVS and FQNEAQ. The CDR3 loop is CASSLVVRGPPDF. CDR3 coding DNA: TGTGCCAGCAGCTTAGTGGTGCGGGGTCCGCCTGACTTC.

This clone occurred a few times. This sample includes further DNA sequences coding for the same CDR3. V and J are TRBV6-5 and TRBJ1-5; a possible D gene is TRBD1 (6 bases). Trimming pared 5 bases from V and 0 bases from J, leaving 8 bases between. This CDR3 spans 14 amino acids. Per germline, CDR1 MNHEY and CDR2 SVGAGI. This chain's CDR3 is CASSPRGSNQPQHF. The CDR3 DNA is TGTGCCAGCAGTCCCAGGGGTAGCAATCAGCCCCAGCATTTT.

The chain has TRBV7-3 and TRBJ2-7; 8 bases fit TRBD2. Germline V lookup: CDR1 SGHTA, CDR2 FQGTGA. The CDR3 sequence is 14 residues long. Trimming took 5 bases from V and 5 from J; bases not matched to a gene: 8. CDR3 sequence reads: CASSPTGGQDEQYF. CDR3 nucleotides: TGTGCCAGCAGCCCCACGGGGGGGCAGGACGAGCAGTACTTC.

The chain recombines TRBV12-3 or TRBV12-4 with TRBJ2-7; TRBD1 is a possible D gene (5 bases). The ends were cut back, 5 bases at V and 3 bases at J, with 11 bases in the middle. This CDR3 is 13 amino acids long. CDR3 sequence: CASSGDSRYEQYF. The CDR3 nucleotides are TGTGCCAGCAGTGGAGACAGCCGCTACGAGCAGTACTTC.

The V and J genes are TRBV9 and TRBJ2-7; 7 nucleotides agree with TRBD1. The CDR3 extends over 15 amino acids. Trimming removed 0 bases from V and 5 bases from J; junction bases left unmatched: 8. The germline gives CDR1 SGDLS, CDR2 YYNGEE. The CDR3 bases are TGTGCCAGCAGCGTAGCCGGGAACAGGGGAAACGAGCAGTACTTC. Translated: CASSVAGNRGNEQYF.

The chain has TRBV7-9 and TRBJ1-1; D unresolved. The germline V gene has CDR1 SEHNR and CDR2 FQNEAQ (reference sequence). With 5 bases removed from V and 0 bases from J, the gap between germline ends came to 13 bases. The CDR3 sequence is 15 residues long. The CDR3 loop reads CASSPIDQVNTEAFF. Here the CDR3 DNA reads TGTGCCAGCAGCCCTATTGACCAGGTGAACACTGAAGCTTTCTTT.

V and J are TRBV10-3 and TRBJ2-2; D possibly corresponds to TRBD1 (5 bases). This CDR3 spans 16 amino acids. Germline CDR1 is ENHRY and CDR2 is SYGVKD. V dropped 4 bases and J dropped 2 bases, with 14 bases sitting between them. CDR3: CAISARGTGNTGELFF. For the CDR3, the DNA is TGTGCCATCAGTGCCAGAGGTACAGGAAACACCGGGGAGCTGTTTTTT.

The chain links TRBV7-8 to TRBJ1-3; 9 bases line up with TRBD1. The CDR3 runs to 15 residues. The germline V gene has CDR1 SGHVS and CDR2 FQNEAQ. The V segment lost 3 bases and the J segment 7 bases; nucleotides outside the gene matches: 7. The CDR3 sequence is CASSFPDRGGNTIYF. As DNA, the CDR3 is TGTGCCAGCAGCTTTCCAGACAGGGGGGGGAACACCATATATTTT.

The table lists this clone with a few counts. V usage is TRBV7-9 and J usage is TRBJ2-1, with TRBD1 identical over 9 bases. Germline values: CDR1 SEHNR, CDR2 FQNEAQ (reference sequence). V lost 3 bases, J lost 8 bases, and 8 bases stayed unmatched. CDR3 length equals 15 residues. In DNA form, the CDR3 reads TGTGCCAGCAGCTTGACCGGGACAGGGCGTGATGAGCAGTTCTTC. The encoded protein is CASSLTGTGRDEQFF.

The chain is built from TRBV4-1 and TRBJ2-2, with D possibly being TRBD1 (6 bases). Germline lookup yields CDR1 MGHRA and CDR2 YSYEKL. CDR3 size: 17 residues. The V end was cut by 4 bases, the J end by 1 base, with 16 bases between. Written as DNA, the CDR3 is TGCGCCAGCAGCCTTTATAACCCGGGACAGAACACCGGGGAGCTGTTTTTT. It is translated as CASSLYNPGQNTGELFF.